The present T cell receptor (beta chain) was sequenced within a study of CD8 T cells in ankylosing spondylitis. The CDR3 has 14 residues. Per the germline V gene, CDR1 is SNHLY and CDR2 is FYNNEI. Deletions cut 4 bases from V and 5 bases from J, with 15 bases between. Libraries for TCR beta were made by quantitative 5'-RACE with molecular barcodes. One entry per CDR3 protein, called by TCRdb with MiXCR from the 5' RACE reads. The data show approximately 250,000 distinct CDR3 sequences, 10% to 13% seen once. This TCR was sampled from a male donor with ankylosing spondylitis or in good health (not recorded which). Sample: blood, either unsorted or a sorted T cell fraction (not recorded which). This sequence joins TRBV2 and TRBJ2-7; D is tentatively TRBD1 or TRBD2 (5 bases each). The chain's CDR3 is CASSGTFIGNEQYF. As DNA, the CDR3 is TGTGCCAGCAGTGGGACATTTATCGGGAACGAGCAGTACTTC.